This TCR beta chain originates from a study of blood T cell repertoires in COVID-19. CDR3 length: 14 amino acids. V was pared by 5 bases and J by 6 bases, with 13 bases between. Germline-derived CDR1 and CDR2 are SGHVS and FQNEAQ. In the source study's methods: Amplification of reference gene primers provided the estimated nucleated cell counts. Profiled with immunoSEQ multiplex PCR; TCRdb holds only in-frame clones, not every one. V and J calls and clone size are copied from that table; D and trimming were computed from the DNA. This table holds fewer than 200,000 clones, around 81% found once. This clone was seen ten or more times.

This sequence originates from a woman aged 40 to 49 with COVID-19, enrolled during active disease. V is TRBV7-8 and J is TRBJ2-2; possibly TRBD2 for D (6 bases). Specimen: peripheral blood. The CDR3 loop is CASSPSSVPGELFF. Written as DNA, the CDR3 is TGTGCCAGCAGCCCATCTAGCGTCCCCGGGGAGCTGTTTTTT.